This TCR beta chain was captured in a study of cytomegalovirus exposure and HLA in healthy donors. In the PCR, 60 Vbeta and 13 Jbeta primers were used. Sequencing used immunoSEQ multiplex PCR; TCRdb keeps in-frame clones, though not all of them. Of some 100,000 clones in the sample, roughly 77% were seen once. The specimen sequenced was PBMCs. The source is a woman in her forties or fifties in good health and CMV-seropositive.

This CDR3 reads CAWARTGGSIYGYTF. As DNA, the CDR3 is TGTGCCTGGGCTAGGACAGGAGGATCTATCTATGGCTACACCTTC. This chain connects TRBV30 to TRBJ1-2; 7 bases are a match to TRBD1. Germline values: CDR1 GTSNPN, CDR2 SVGIG (reference sequence). V gave up 5 bases and J gave up 4 bases; unmatched junction bases: 13. The CDR3 runs 15 residues.